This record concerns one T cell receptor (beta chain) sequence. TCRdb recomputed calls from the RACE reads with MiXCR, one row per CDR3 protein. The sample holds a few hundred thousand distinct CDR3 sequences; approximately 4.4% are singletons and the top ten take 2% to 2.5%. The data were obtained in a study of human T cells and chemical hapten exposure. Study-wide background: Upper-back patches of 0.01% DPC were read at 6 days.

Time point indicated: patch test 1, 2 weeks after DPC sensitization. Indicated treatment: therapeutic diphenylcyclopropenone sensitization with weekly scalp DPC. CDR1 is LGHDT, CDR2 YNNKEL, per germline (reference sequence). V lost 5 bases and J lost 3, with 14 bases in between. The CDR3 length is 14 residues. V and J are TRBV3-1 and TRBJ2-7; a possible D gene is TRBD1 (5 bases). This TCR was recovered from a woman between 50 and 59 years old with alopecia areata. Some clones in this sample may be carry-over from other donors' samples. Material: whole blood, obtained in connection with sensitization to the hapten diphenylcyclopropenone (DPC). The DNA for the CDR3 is TGTGCCAGCAGCGAAGGGGTCATTAGCTACGAGCAGTACTTC. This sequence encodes CASSEGVISYEQYF.